This T cell receptor (beta chain) was captured by sequencing in a study of blood T cell repertoires in COVID-19. Profiled with immunoSEQ multiplex PCR; TCRdb holds only in-frame clones, not every one. This table holds about 350,000 clones, about 90% found once. The sample comprised peripheral blood. The origin of this receptor is a woman aged 70 to 79 with COVID-19, enrolled during active disease.

The CDR3: CSAGPDGPNEKLFF. For the CDR3, the DNA is TGCAGCGCTGGTCCCGATGGCCCGAATGAAAAACTGTTTTTT. The gene calls are TRBV29-1 and TRBJ1-4; D is undetermined. The germline V gene has CDR1 SQVTM and CDR2 ANQGSEA. This CDR3 region has 14 residues. V was cut by 7 bases and J by 5 bases, with 17 bases left in between.